Each of the 30 T cell receptor beta chains below was sequenced from the same sample in a study of T-cell reconstitution after alpha-beta-depleted transplantation in children. Unique molecular identifiers featured in how the TCRbeta library was prepared. One entry per CDR3 protein, called by TCRdb with MiXCR from the PCR reads. The sample lists over 400,000 distinct CDR3 sequences; roughly an eighth were seen once. The sequencing used PBMCs from the stem cell graft donor, collected from the stem cell graft. The receptors come from a human donor who donated a stem cell graft to a child with combined immunodeficiency.

V and J are TRBV7-2 and TRBJ2-7; no reliable D call. V lost 2 bases to trimming and J lost 0 bases, with 5 bases between them. The CDR3 is 13 residues long. CDR1 is SGHTA, CDR2 FQGNSA, per germline. CDR3 sequence: CASSLRHSYEQYF. Written as DNA, the CDR3 is TGTGCCAGCAGCTTACGACACTCCTACGAGCAGTACTTC. Full variable domain (outside the CDR3, taken from reference TRBV7-2 and TRBJ2-7): GAGVSQSPSNKVTEKGKDVELRCDPISGHTALYWYRQSLGQGLEFLIYFQGNSAPDKSGLPSDRFSAERTGGSVSTLTIQRTQQEDSAVYLCASSLRHSYEQYFGPGTRLTVT.

The CDR3 DNA sequence: TGTGCCAGCAGTTACAGTTCCCCATTCGCCTACAATGAGCAGTTCTTC. Amino acid sequence: CASSYSSPFAYNEQFF. V is TRBV6-5 and J is TRBJ2-1; D not certain. V was clipped by 2 bases and J by 2 bases, with 13 bases between them. This CDR3 region has 16 residues. CDR1 and CDR2 from the germline V gene are MNHEY and SVGAGI.

This clonotype came up many times. This sequence joins TRBV20-1 and TRBJ2-7; D gene ambiguous. V shed 1 base and J shed 3 bases, with 10 bases lying between them. The CDR3 has 13 residues. CDR1 and CDR2 (germline): DFQATT, SNEGSKA (reference sequence). The CDR3, as DNA: TGCAGTGCTAGAGGGCCAAAAGACTACGAGCAGTACTTC. Protein: CSARGPKDYEQYF.

This clonotype has more than one count but fewer than ten. V gene TRBV6-5 combines with J gene TRBJ1-5; TRBD1 agrees at 9 bases. V trimming: 2 bases; J trimming: 3 bases; junction bases outside the gene matches: 5. The CDR3 has 16 residues. CDR1 is MNHEY, CDR2 SVGAGI, per germline. This chain's CDR3 is CASSYGTGPINQPQHF. CDR3 nucleotides: TGTGCCAGCAGTTACGGGACAGGGCCTATCAATCAGCCCCAGCATTTT.

This clonotype was recorded many times. The genes are TRBV7-9 and TRBJ1-1; D is unresolved. Germline assignment: CDR1 SEHNR and CDR2 FQNEAQ (reference sequence). V was cut by 2 bases and J by 10 bases, with 11 bases left in between. The CDR3 is 12 amino acids. The CDR3 DNA reads as TGTGCCAGCAGCTTACAAAATACGGGAGCTTTCTTT. It translates to CASSLQNTGAFF.

This clonotype is medium-sized by share. The CDR3 protein is CAISVGGIEETQYF. CDR3 DNA: TGTGCCATCAGTGTTGGAGGAATCGAGGAGACCCAGTACTTC. This sequence joins TRBV10-3 and TRBJ2-5; perhaps TRBD2 as D (5 bases). Per germline, CDR1 ENHRY and CDR2 SYGVKD. V was clipped by 4 bases and J by 5 bases, with 14 bases between them. The CDR3 consists of 14 residues.

This clonotype showed up many times. V and J are TRBV20-1 and TRBJ2-3; the D call may be TRBD1 or TRBD2 (7 bases each). With 5 bases removed from V and 8 bases from J, the gap between germline ends came to 41 bases. The germline CDR1 and CDR2 sequences are DFQATT and SNEGSKA (reference sequence). This CDR3 has 21 amino acids. The CDR3 loop reads CSALRGIDRVWREYRPGTQYF. The CDR3 coding sequence is TGCAGTGCTCTGAGGGGGATTGACAGGGTCTGGCGGGAGTATCGGCCGGGTACGCAGTATTTT.

Only a few counts were recorded for this clonotype. This sequence joins TRBV20-1 and TRBJ1-6; no definite D call. Trimming pared 3 bases from V and 6 bases from J, leaving 9 bases between. The CDR3 runs 13 residues. The germline V gene has CDR1 DFQATT and CDR2 SNEGSKA (reference sequence). The CDR3 reads CSASRDRNSPLHF. The CDR3 nucleotides are TGCAGTGCTAGCCGGGATCGTAATTCACCCCTCCACTTT.

There are a few counts of this clonotype. The gene calls are TRBV5-4 and TRBJ2-7; the D gene is possibly TRBD2 (5 bases). Germline V lookup: CDR1 SGHNT, CDR2 YYREEE (reference sequence). The CDR3 is 14 residues long. V lost 0 bases and J lost 2, with 9 bases in between. CDR3 coding DNA: TGTGCCAGCAGCTTGGACCACGGGGCCTACGAGCAGTACTTC. Residues: CASSLDHGAYEQYF.

This clonotype was detected only a few times. The J gene is TRBJ2-7, the V gene TRBV7-9; 8 positions agree with TRBD1. The CDR3 runs 14 residues. Germline values: CDR1 SEHNR, CDR2 FQNEAQ (reference sequence). After removal of 6 bases from V and 6 bases from J, the junction contained 10 bases not matched to a gene. The CDR3 DNA sequence: TGTGCCAGCAGGCCACCGGGACAGGCCTCCGAGCAGTACTTC. Amino acid sequence: CASRPPGQASEQYF.

This clonotype was found a few times. The junction does not match germline at one end; this may be a read error. The gene calls are TRBV7-7 and TRBJ1-1; TRBD1 might be the D (5 bases). The CDR3 spans 16 residues. CDR1 and CDR2 (germline): SSHAT, FNYEAQ (reference sequence). CDR3 in DNA: TGTGCTAGCAGCCCCCGGAAGAGGGGCTTGAACACTGAAGCTTTCTTT. Amino acids: CASSPRKRGLNTEAFF.

This clonotype was found many times. The V and J genes are TRBV4-3 and TRBJ1-2; possibly TRBD1 for D (6 bases). Germline V gene sequence: CDR1 LGHNA, CDR2 YSLEER. V dropped 2 bases and J dropped 3 bases, with 13 bases sitting between them. This CDR3 contains 15 residues. The CDR3 DNA reads as TGCGCCAGCAGCCAACTAAAGGGGGTTCACTATGGCTACACCTTC. Residues: CASSQLKGVHYGYTF.

This clonotype was counted only a few times. The chain has TRBV5-1 and TRBJ1-6, with D perhaps TRBD1 (5 bases). The CDR3 is 15 amino acids. The germline V gene has CDR1 SGHRS and CDR2 YFSETQ. V lost 4 bases, J lost 9 bases, and 17 bases lay in between. In DNA, the CDR3 is TGCGCCAGCAGCCGTGAGGGGCAAGTTAGTTCACCCCTCCACTTT. This sequence encodes CASSREGQVSSPLHF.

The CDR3 DNA reads TGTGCCAGCAGTCTTCAAGGGGGGCCCAACTATGGCTACACCTTC. It translates to CASSLQGGPNYGYTF. This chain uses TRBV6-2 or TRBV6-3 with TRBJ1-2; tentative D call: TRBD1 (6 bases). CDR3 length equals 15 residues. Germline-derived CDR1 and CDR2 are MNHEY and SVGEGT. V was shortened by 5 bases and J by 2 bases, with 15 bases between the two germline ends.

This clonotype has a count of ten or more. The chain carries TRBV12-3 or TRBV12-4 and TRBJ2-2; D gene uncertain. The CDR3 contains 18 residues. V was cut by 0 bases and J by 7 bases, with 21 bases left in between. CDR3 bases: TGTGCCAGCAGTTTAGCGGTTGGCTTACTTGGCCGTCTCGGGGAGCTGTTTTTT. Residues: CASSLAVGLLGRLGELFF.

This clonotype appeared many times. The gene calls are TRBV10-3 and TRBJ2-3; D is possibly TRBD2 (6 bases). Germline-derived CDR1 and CDR2 are ENHRY and SYGVKD. The CDR3 is 17 residues long. The V end lost 0 bases, the J end lost 3 bases, and 16 bases lay between the germline ends. CDR3 in amino acids: CAISESTFGGGTDTQYF. The CDR3 region has the DNA TGTGCCATCAGTGAGTCGACTTTCGGGGGTGGAACAGATACGCAGTATTTT.

The J gene is TRBJ2-3, the V gene TRBV7-9, with 8 bases lining up with TRBD2. Germline loops: CDR1 SEHNR, CDR2 FQNEAQ (reference sequence). The length of the CDR3 is 16 residues. Germline trimming cut 0 bases from V and 2 bases from J; bases unmatched to any gene: 4. In nucleotides, the CDR3 is TGTGCCAGCAGCTTAGCAGCGGGAGAGGACACAGATACGCAGTATTTT. It codes for CASSLAAGEDTDTQYF.

This clonotype was picked up a small number of times. The chain couples TRBV5-5 to TRBJ1-5, with 8 bases that match TRBD1. V dropped 4 bases and J dropped 5; count of bases not matched to a gene: 8. Germline V gene sequence: CDR1 SGHKS, CDR2 YYEKEE (reference sequence). The CDR3 totals 15 residues. The CDR3 spells CASSLSGTGDQPQHF. The CDR3 DNA reads as TGTGCCAGCAGCCTGTCCGGGACAGGTGATCAGCCCCAGCATTTT.

This clonotype was seen repeatedly, ten times or more. This sequence joins TRBV15 and TRBJ2-1; 7 nucleotides match TRBD2. The CDR3 extends over 14 amino acids. The J segment lost 3 bases and the V segment lost 9 bases, leaving 8 bases of the junction unmatched. Per germline, CDR1 LNHNV and CDR2 YYDKDF (reference sequence). The CDR3 loop is CATKRGVDYNEQFF. Written as DNA, the CDR3 is TGTGCCACGAAACGGGGGGTGGACTACAATGAGCAGTTCTTC.

The sample holds many counts of this clonotype. The chain has TRBV20-1 and TRBJ2-1, with a possible D match to TRBD1 (6 bases). Trimming took 4 bases from V and 0 from J, leaving 13 bases between them. This CDR3 has 15 residues. Germline V lookup: CDR1 DFQATT, CDR2 SNEGSKA (reference sequence). The CDR3 here is CSATGQRSSYNEQFF. As DNA, the CDR3 is TGCAGTGCTACCGGACAGAGAAGCTCCTACAATGAGCAGTTCTTC.

V usage is TRBV4-2 and J usage is TRBJ2-1; 9 bases align to TRBD2. The CDR3 extends over 17 amino acids. CDR1 LGHNA and CDR2 YNFKEQ come from the germline V gene. With V trimmed by 0 bases and J by 4 bases, 7 bases remained unmatched. The CDR3: CASSQEPSGTIYNEQFF. In DNA, the CDR3 is TGTGCCAGCAGCCAAGAGCCTAGCGGGACAATTTACAATGAGCAGTTCTTC.

This chain joins TRBV18 and TRBJ1-6; no firm D call. V lost 2 bases, J lost 6 bases, and 11 bases lay in between. Germline values: CDR1 KGHSH, CDR2 LQKENI. CDR3 length equals 15 residues. The CDR3: CASSPAAGRNSPLHF. CDR3 bases: TGTGCCAGCTCACCAGCAGCCGGACGTAATTCACCCCTCCACTTT.

The sample holds a few counts of this clonotype. The rearrangement joins TRBV11-1 to TRBJ1-4; 9 positions match TRBD1. Trimming at V came to 6 bases and at J to 4 bases, leaving 15 bases not matched to a gene. CDR3 length: 18 amino acids. Germline assignment: CDR1 SGHAT and CDR2 FQDESV (reference sequence). The CDR3 loop reads CASRNRGTGGEFNEKLFF. The CDR3 bases are TGTGCCAGCAGAAACCGGGGCACAGGGGGCGAGTTTAATGAAAAACTGTTTTTT.

The chain couples TRBV30 to TRBJ1-3; D call uncertain. Germline lookup yields CDR1 GTSNPN and CDR2 SVGIG (reference sequence). Trimming took off 2 bases at V and 2 bases at J, with 7 bases between the two ends. The CDR3 extends over 13 amino acids. CDR3 nucleotide sequence: TGTGCCTGGAGTTGGTCAGCTGGAAACACCATATATTTT. It encodes CAWSWSAGNTIYF.

At least ten counts were recorded for this clonotype. The genes are TRBV5-6 and TRBJ2-7; D is ambiguous. CDR1 is SGHDT, CDR2 YYEEEE, per germline. Trimming removed 1 base at V and 7 bases at J, with 9 bases between. This CDR3 is built from 12 residues. This CDR3 is CASSLSVGEQYF. The CDR3 DNA sequence: TGTGCCAGCAGCTTGTCAGTGGGGGAGCAGTACTTC.

The chain joins TRBV28 to TRBJ2-5; either TRBD1 or TRBD2 may fit D (7 bases each). The CDR3 loop spans 16 amino acids. Germline V lookup: CDR1 MDHEN, CDR2 SYDVKM. Between the trimmed V and J ends, which lost 5 bases and 5 bases, there was a span of 21 bases. For the CDR3, the DNA is TGTGCCAGCAGTGACCCCGAGACAGGGAGGGTGGAGACCCAGTACTTC. This codes for CASSDPETGRVETQYF.

The table lists this clonotype with many counts. The chain couples TRBV12-3 or TRBV12-4 to TRBJ1-1, with D unresolved. There are 13 residues in the CDR3. Trimming removed 4 bases at V and 4 bases at J, with 10 bases between. The CDR3: CASSYGSGTEAFF. The CDR3 DNA reads as TGTGCCAGCAGTTACGGGAGCGGCACTGAAGCTTTCTTT.

This clonotype was seen a handful of times. The CDR3 is CSATSRYGRGADTQYF. Here the CDR3 DNA reads TGCAGTGCTACATCTCGATATGGGAGAGGGGCAGATACGCAGTATTTT. This chain uses TRBV20-1 with TRBJ2-3; D possibly matches TRBD1 or TRBD2 (5 bases each). This CDR3 comprises 16 residues. The V gene lost 4 bases and the J gene lost 4 bases, with 21 bases spanning the gap. Germline assignment: CDR1 DFQATT and CDR2 SNEGSKA (reference sequence).

This CDR3 reads CTLSSSQGQELQINEKLFF. The CDR3 DNA follows: TGTACCCTCAGTTCCTCCCAGGGACAGGAACTACAGATTAATGAAAAACTGTTTTTT. The genes are TRBV2 and TRBJ1-4; 8 bases are a match to TRBD1. The CDR3 is 19 residues long. Germline loops: CDR1 SNHLY, CDR2 FYNNEI.

This clonotype was observed at least ten times. J is TRBJ1-5 and V is TRBV12-3 or TRBV12-4, with TRBD1 matching 10 bases. J was trimmed by 7 bases and V by 6 bases; bases with no gene match: 6. The CDR3 has 14 amino acids. CDR3 protein: CASRRQGAYQPQHF. CDR3 nucleotide sequence: TGTGCCAGCAGGCGACAGGGGGCTTACCAGCCCCAGCATTTT.